These T cell receptor beta chains were read from a single sample in a study of T cell responses to AZD1222 COVID-19 vaccine. TCRdb keeps only in-frame clones here, not all; method: immunoSEQ multiplex PCR. The profile covers 100,000 to 150,000 clones, with around 85% appearing a single time and around 4.4% taken by the ten largest. This specimen consisted of peripheral blood, obtained 28 days after the second AZD1222 dose. The receptors were sampled from an adult who received the AZD1222 COVID-19 vaccine. Each CDR3 is given with its conserved first and last residue. The order of the fields is CDR3 protein, CDR3 DNA, J gene, D gene, V gene, CDR3 length, clone size. A D gene is named only where the DNA matches it firmly. A row's size may be missing; if present it is once, few, many or a size class.

CASSPGDPGSYGYTF,TGTGCCAGCAGCCCCGGAGACCCAGGTAGCTATGGCTACACCTTC,TRBJ1-2,NA,TRBV9,15,NA
CATKGQPGQPQHF,TGTGCCACCAAGGGGCAGCCCGGGCAGCCCCAGCATTTT,TRBJ1-5,NA,TRBV12-3/TRBV12-4,13,NA
CASRAGARTEAFF,TGCGCCAGCAGAGCGGGGGCGCGCACTGAAGCTTTCTTT,TRBJ1-1,NA,TRBV4-1,13,NA
CASSPSGTNMNTEAFF,TGTGCCAGCAGCCCCTCGGGTACTAACATGAACACTGAAGCTTTCTTT,TRBJ1-1,NA,TRBV7-6,16,once
CASSDPPTVDTQYF,TGTGCCAGCAGCGATCCGCCGACGGTGGATACGCAGTATTTT,TRBJ2-3,NA,TRBV9,14,NA
CASSTDRYQPQHF,TGTGCCAGCAGTACGGACCGGTATCAGCCCCAGCATTTT,TRBJ1-5,NA,TRBV7-9,13,NA
CASSQGPTGTEAFF,TGCGCCAGCAGCCAAGGACCGACAGGCACTGAAGCTTTCTTT,TRBJ1-1,NA,TRBV4-1,14,NA
CASSLSPRGQGAVRAKNIQYF,TGTGCCAGCAGCTTATCTCCTCGAGGGCAGGGGGCGGTCCGGGCCAAAAACATTCAGTACTTC,TRBJ2-4,TRBD1,TRBV7-8,21,once
CASSRQGAGIYEQYF,TGTGCCAGCAGCCGACAAGGGGCCGGCATTTACGAGCAGTACTTC,TRBJ2-7,NA,TRBV7-9,15,NA
CASSNQGQIYGYTF,TGTGCCAGCAGCAACCAAGGACAGATTTATGGCTACACCTTC,TRBJ1-2,NA,TRBV9,14,few
CASSYGQLPYEQYF,TGTGCCAGCAGTTACGGACAGCTCCCCTACGAGCAGTACTTC,TRBJ2-7,NA,TRBV6-5,14,NA
CASSTGNSQPQHF,TGTGCCAGCAGCACAGGGAATAGTCAGCCCCAGCATTTT,TRBJ1-5,NA,TRBV7-2,13,once
CASSLGGDGGTDTQYF,TGCGCCAGCAGCTTGGGCGGGGACGGGGGCACAGATACGCAGTATTTT,TRBJ2-3,NA,TRBV5-1,16,NA
CATSSGTAASEQYF,TGTGCCACCAGCTCCGGGACAGCCGCCAGCGAGCAGTACTTC,TRBJ2-7,TRBD1,TRBV24-1,14,NA
CASSIQGLNLMNTEAFF,TGTGCCAGTAGTATACAGGGACTAAACCTTATGAACACTGAAGCTTTCTTT,TRBJ1-1,NA,TRBV19,17,NA
CASSSRQSGYGYTF,TGTGCCAGCAGCTCGAGACAGTCGGGCTATGGCTACACCTTC,TRBJ1-2,NA,TRBV7-2,14,NA
CASSGFMTHPYNEQFF,TGTGCCAGCAGCGGGTTCATGACTCACCCCTACAATGAGCAGTTCTTC,TRBJ2-1,NA,TRBV27,16,once
CASSLAEQQGRKQYF,TGTGCCAGCAGCTTGGCCGAACAACAGGGTCGGAAGCAGTATTTT,TRBJ2-3,NA,TRBV5-4,15,NA
CASSLVASGDSTDTQYF,TGTGCCAGCAGCTTGGTTGCTAGCGGGGACAGCACAGATACGCAGTATTTT,TRBJ2-3,TRBD2,TRBV5-5,17,NA
CASSNYEQYF,TGTGCCAGCAGTAACTACGAGCAGTACTTC,TRBJ2-7,NA,TRBV2,10,NA
CATSDPGQGDTGELFF,TGTGCCACCAGTGATCCGGGACAGGGAGACACCGGGGAGCTGTTTTTT,TRBJ2-2,TRBD1,TRBV24-1,16,NA
CASSPSLGGSEKLFF,TGTGCCAGCAGTCCTTCCCTGGGAGGATCTGAAAAACTGTTTTTT,TRBJ1-4,NA,TRBV6-5,15,NA
CAISENLRRNTEAFF,TGTGCCATCAGTGAGAATCTCCGGAGGAACACTGAAGCTTTCTTT,TRBJ1-1,NA,TRBV10-3,15,NA
CASSQGGQGAQPQHF,TGTGCCAGCAGCCAAGGCGGACAGGGCGCCCAGCCCCAGCATTTT,TRBJ1-5,TRBD1,TRBV3-1/TRBV3-2,15,NA
CSVQGYTEAFF,TGCAGCGTCCAGGGGTACACTGAAGCTTTCTTT,TRBJ1-1,NA,TRBV29-1,11,NA
CAIRPTYATDYGYTF,TGTGCCATCAGACCAACATACGCCACTGACTATGGCTACACCTTC,TRBJ1-2,NA,TRBV10-3,15,few
CASSQVQNEKLFF,TGTGCCAGCAGCCAAGTGCAGAATGAAAAACTGTTTTTT,TRBJ1-4,NA,TRBV4-2,13,NA